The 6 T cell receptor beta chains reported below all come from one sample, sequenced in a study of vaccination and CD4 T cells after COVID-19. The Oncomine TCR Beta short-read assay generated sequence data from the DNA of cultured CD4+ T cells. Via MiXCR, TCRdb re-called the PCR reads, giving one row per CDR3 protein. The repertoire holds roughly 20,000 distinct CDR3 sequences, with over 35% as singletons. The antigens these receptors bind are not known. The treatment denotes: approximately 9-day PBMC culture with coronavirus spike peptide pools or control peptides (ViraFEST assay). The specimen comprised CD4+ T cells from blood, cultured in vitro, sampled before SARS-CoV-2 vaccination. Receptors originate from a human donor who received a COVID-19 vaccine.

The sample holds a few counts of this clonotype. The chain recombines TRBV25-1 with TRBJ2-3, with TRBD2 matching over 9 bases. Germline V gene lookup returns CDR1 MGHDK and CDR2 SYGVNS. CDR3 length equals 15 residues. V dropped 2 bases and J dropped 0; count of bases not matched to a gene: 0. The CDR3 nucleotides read TGTGCCAGCAGTGAACTAGCGGGGAGCACAGATACGCAGTATTTT. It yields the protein CASSELAGSTDTQYF.

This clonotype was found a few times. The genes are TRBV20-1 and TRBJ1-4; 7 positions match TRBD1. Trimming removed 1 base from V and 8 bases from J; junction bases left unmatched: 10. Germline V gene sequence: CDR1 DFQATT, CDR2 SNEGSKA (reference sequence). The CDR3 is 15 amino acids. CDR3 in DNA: TGCAGTGCTAGAGGAGGACAGGATGTTGTGGAAAAACTGTTTTTT. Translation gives CSARGGQDVVEKLFF.

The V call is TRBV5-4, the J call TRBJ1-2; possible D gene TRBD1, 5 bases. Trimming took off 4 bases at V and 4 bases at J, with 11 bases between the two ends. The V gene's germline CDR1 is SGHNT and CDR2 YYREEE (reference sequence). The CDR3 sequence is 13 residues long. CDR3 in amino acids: CASSPRVAYGYTF. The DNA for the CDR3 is TGTGCCAGCAGCCCCAGGGTCGCCTATGGCTACACCTTC.

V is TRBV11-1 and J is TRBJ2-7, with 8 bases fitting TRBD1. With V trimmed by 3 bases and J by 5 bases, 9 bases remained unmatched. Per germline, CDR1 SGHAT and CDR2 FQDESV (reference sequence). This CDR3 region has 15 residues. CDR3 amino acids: CASSFRPGQDHEQYF. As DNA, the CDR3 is TGTGCCAGCAGCTTCCGACCGGGACAGGACCACGAGCAGTACTTC.

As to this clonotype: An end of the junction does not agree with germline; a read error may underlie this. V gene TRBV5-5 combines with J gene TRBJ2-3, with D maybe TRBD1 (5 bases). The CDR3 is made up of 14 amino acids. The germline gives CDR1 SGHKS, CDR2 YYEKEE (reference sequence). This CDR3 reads CASSLDRSIDTQYF. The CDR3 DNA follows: TGTGCCAGCAGCTTGGACAGGAGCATAGATACGCAGTATTTT. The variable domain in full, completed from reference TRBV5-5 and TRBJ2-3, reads DAGVTQSPTHLIKTRGQQVTLRCSPISGHKSVSWYQQVLGQGPQFIFQYYEKEERGRGNFPDRFSARQFPNYSSELNVNALLLGDSALYLCASSLDRSIDTQYFGPGTRLTVL.

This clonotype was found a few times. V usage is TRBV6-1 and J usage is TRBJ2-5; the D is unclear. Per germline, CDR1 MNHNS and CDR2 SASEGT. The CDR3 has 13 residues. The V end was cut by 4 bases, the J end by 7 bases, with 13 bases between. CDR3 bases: TGTGCCAGCAGTGTCGACCCGGCCGGGACCCAGTACTTC. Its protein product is CASSVDPAGTQYF.